A selection of T cell receptor beta chains follows, all from one sample in a study of cytomegalovirus exposure and HLA in healthy donors. The data were produced by immunoSEQ multiplex PCR, yet TCRdb's version contains in-frame clones alone and is incomplete. Of 150,000 to 200,000 clones listed, roughly 80% are singletons. The sequenced sample consisted of PBMCs. The receptor set was obtained from a female donor in good health and CMV-seronegative. Each CDR3 is given with its conserved first and last residue. The D gene is left open where the match is weak. Rows may omit the clone size; those that give it use once, few, many or a size class.

TRBJ2-7,TRBV15,NA,TRBD1,TGTGCCACCAGCAGGGACAGGGGAAACGAGCAGTACTTC,CATSRDRGNEQYF
TRBJ1-6,TRBV6-5,NA,TRBD1,TGTGCCAGCAGTTCCACAGGGGGGGGAGATTCACCCCTCCACTTT,CASSSTGGGDSPLHF
TRBJ1-3,TRBV19,NA,NA,TGTGCCAGTAGTCCAGGGGATTCTGGAAACACCATATATTTT,CASSPGDSGNTIYF
TRBJ2-4,TRBV19,NA,NA,TGTGCCAGTAGTATGGGGGGTCCGACAGGGACCATAAAAAACATTCAGTACTTC,CASSMGGPTGTIKNIQYF
TRBJ2-2,TRBV5-1,NA,TRBD1,TGCGCCAGCAGCCACGGACAGGGAGAGGGGACCGGGGAGCTGTTTTTT,CASSHGQGEGTGELFF
TRBJ2-1,TRBV27,NA,NA,TGTGCCAGCAGTTCTACGTCCTACAATGAGCAGTTCTTC,CASSSTSYNEQFF
TRBJ2-2,TRBV5-1,NA,NA,TGCGCCAGCAGCCCAAGGACTTCCCGTATGGGCGCCGGGGAGCTGTTTTTT,CASSPRTSRMGAGELFF
TRBJ1-6,TRBV6-1,NA,NA,TGTGCCAGCAGTGAACGGATGGTAGGGAGTTCACCCCTCCACTTT,CASSERMVGSSPLHF
TRBJ2-1,TRBV7-2,NA,NA,TGTGCCAGCAGCTCCACCGGCGGTAGCTCCTACAATGAGCAGTTCTTC,CASSSTGGSSYNEQFF
TRBJ2-7,TRBV6-1,NA,TRBD1,TGTGCCAGCAGTGAAGTGGGACAGAGCTCCTACGAGCAGTACTTC,CASSEVGQSSYEQYF
TRBJ2-1,TRBV5-1,few,TRBD2,TGCGCCAGCAGCTTAGGAAGCGGGAGCTCCTACAATGAGCAGTTCTTC,CASSLGSGSSYNEQFF
TRBJ2-3,TRBV30,NA,TRBD2,TGTGCCTGGAGTGGTAGCGGGAGGATAGCAGATACGCAGTATTTT,CAWSGSGRIADTQYF
TRBJ2-7,TRBV13,NA,NA,TGTGCCAGCAGCCTTTCAGGGTCGAGCTACGAGCAGTACTTC,CASSLSGSSYEQYF
TRBJ1-2,TRBV30,NA,TRBD1,TGTGCCTGGAGTGTACAGACAGGGTCTGGCTACACCTTC,CAWSVQTGSGYTF
TRBJ1-2,TRBV6-5,NA,NA,TGTGCCAGCCGGGGGAGGGAGGTCAGCTATGGCTACACCTTC,CASRGREVSYGYTF
TRBJ1-1,TRBV2,NA,TRBD1,TGTGCCAGCAACCCCGGGACAGATTTCACTGAAGCTTTCTTT,CASNPGTDFTEAFF
TRBJ1-6,TRBV27,NA,NA,TGTGCCAGCAGTTTCACCGGGACATCGAGCTCCTATAATTCACCCCTCCACTTT,CASSFTGTSSSYNSPLHF
TRBJ2-3,TRBV7-8,few,TRBD1,TGTGCCAGCAGCCGCCGACAGGGAACAGATACGCAGTATTTT,CASSRRQGTDTQYF
TRBJ1-1,TRBV29-1,NA,NA,TGCAGCGTTGAGTGGCAGAACACTGAAGCTTTCTTT,CSVEWQNTEAFF
TRBJ2-1,TRBV5-1,NA,TRBD2,TGCGCCAGCAGCTGGAAGCGGGAGTCGAACAATGAGCAGTTCTTC,CASSWKRESNNEQFF
TRBJ2-5,TRBV4-1,NA,NA,TGCGCCAGCAGCCAAGGGGTTAGCGCCGAGACCCAGTACTTC,CASSQGVSAETQYF
TRBJ2-2,TRBV7-2,NA,NA,TGTGCCAGCAGCTTGAGCAGGGTGAACACCGGGGAGCTGTTTTTT,CASSLSRVNTGELFF
TRBJ1-2,TRBV7-2,NA,TRBD1,TGTGCCAGCAGCCCTACGTACAGGGGTAACTATGGCTACACCTTC,CASSPTYRGNYGYTF
TRBJ1-4,TRBV30,NA,NA,TGTGCCTGGAGTGTGGTCGGGGGGGGCGAAAAACTGTTTTTT,CAWSVVGGGEKLFF
TRBJ1-2,TRBV9,NA,NA,TGTGCCAGCAGTCGTCGCAATGGAGGCCCATGGGGCTACACCTTC,CASSRRNGGPWGYTF
TRBJ1-2,TRBV9,NA,TRBD1,TGTGCCAGCAGCGCAGACAGGGGGATCTATGGCTACACCTTC,CASSADRGIYGYTF
TRBJ1-6,TRBV5-1,NA,NA,TGCGCCAGCAGCTTGGGACAGGTGAATAATTCACCCCTCCACTTT,CASSLGQVNNSPLHF
TRBJ2-3,TRBV7-3,NA,TRBD2,TGTGCCAGCAGCTTACAGGCGGGGGGCACAGATACGCAGTATTTT,CASSLQAGGTDTQYF
TRBJ2-1,TRBV29-1,NA,TRBD2,TGCAGCGTTGAGGTCTGGCGGGGGGGTTACAATGAGCAGTTCTTC,CSVEVWRGGYNEQFF
TRBJ2-7,TRBV11-2,NA,NA,TGTGCCAGCAGCTTAGCACCCGAAGGAGGGCCCCCTGTATACGAGCAGTACTTC,CASSLAPEGGPPVYEQYF
TRBJ1-2,TRBV19,NA,TRBD1,TGTGCCAGTAGTGAGGACAGGGTTTACGGCTACACCTTC,CASSEDRVYGYTF
TRBJ1-1,TRBV7-3,NA,TRBD1,TGTGCCAGCAGCTTTCCGGGACAGGGGGTGAACACTGAAGCTTTCTTT,CASSFPGQGVNTEAFF
TRBJ2-1,TRBV7-2,NA,TRBD2,TGTGCCAGCAGCCCTCGGACTAGCGGGAGATCCTACAATGAGCAGTTCTTC,CASSPRTSGRSYNEQFF
TRBJ2-7,TRBV5-4,few,TRBD2,TGTGCCAGCAGCTTGGACGGGAGGAGGTACGAGCAGTACTTC,CASSLDGRRYEQYF
TRBJ1-5,TRBV18,few,TRBD1,TGTGCCAGCTCACCCACAGGGGGGAGCAATCAGCCCCAGCATTTT,CASSPTGGSNQPQHF
TRBJ2-1,TRBV5-6,NA,TRBD2,TGTGCCAGCAGCTTTGGACTAGCGGGGGTCAATGAGCAGTTCTTC,CASSFGLAGVNEQFF
TRBJ1-2,TRBV15,once,NA,TGTGCCACCAGCAGAGGTCTCGGACAGAACCTTGGTGGCTACACCTTC,CATSRGLGQNLGGYTF
TRBJ1-5,TRBV5-5,NA,NA,TGTGCCAGCAGCTTGTATGGCAGGGAGGCTCAGCCCCAGCATTTT,CASSLYGREAQPQHF
TRBJ2-2,TRBV14,NA,TRBD1,TGTGCCAGCAGCCAAGTAAGGGGGCTGGCCACCGGGGAGCTGTTTTTT,CASSQVRGLATGELFF
TRBJ2-1,TRBV27,NA,NA,TGTGCCAGCAGTTTATCGGCCGGGGCGGCCGGGGGGCAACCTAAGCAGTTCTTC,CASSLSAGAAGGQPKQFF
TRBJ1-5,TRBV30,once,NA,TGTGCCTGGAGTGTGATCGGGGAGGGTTGGAATCAGCCCCAGCATTTT,CAWSVIGEGWNQPQHF
TRBJ2-3,TRBV9,NA,TRBD2,TGTGCCAGCAGCGCCTCGTTAGCGGGGGGGCCACGTGCAGATACGCAGTATTTT,CASSASLAGGPRADTQYF
TRBJ2-4,TRBV29-1,NA,NA,TGCAGCGTTGGAGCCCAAACCAATCTAGCCAAAAACATTCAGTACTTC,CSVGAQTNLAKNIQYF
TRBJ2-5,TRBV7-2,NA,TRBD1,TGTGCCAGTAGCTTAACCCGCGGGACAGGGGGCAAGGAGACCCAGTACTTC,CASSLTRGTGGKETQYF
TRBJ1-1,TRBV7-6,NA,NA,TGTGCCAGCAGCCCCCTGGGGGGGGACACTGAAGCTTTCTTT,CASSPLGGDTEAFF
TRBJ2-1,TRBV10-1,NA,TRBD1,TGCGCCAGCAGTGGCCGTCGGACAGGGCGCACCAATGAGCAGTTCTTC,CASSGRRTGRTNEQFF
TRBJ2-3,TRBV27,NA,TRBD1,TGTGCCAGCAGGTGGCAGGGGGCAGATACGCAGTATTTT,CASRWQGADTQYF
TRBJ2-7,TRBV6-1,NA,NA,TGTGCCAGCAAGTCAGGGGGGAGTACCTACGAGCAGTACTTC,CASKSGGSTYEQYF
TRBJ1-1,TRBV2,few,TRBD1,TGTGCCAGCAGCCCCGGACAGGGCGTCTACACTGAAGCTTTCTTT,CASSPGQGVYTEAFF
TRBJ1-1,TRBV5-4,NA,TRBD1,TGTGCCAGCAGCCTCGGACAGGGCGGGGAAGCTTTCTTT,CASSLGQGGEAFF
TRBJ1-1,TRBV7-6,NA,NA,TGTGCCAGCAGCCCCGGGAGCCCCACTGAAGCTTTCTTT,CASSPGSPTEAFF
TRBJ2-3,TRBV5-8,NA,NA,TGTGCCAGCAGTCGAATGAGCGGGTCCCGCACAGATACGCAGTATTTT,CASSRMSGSRTDTQYF
TRBJ1-1,TRBV5-1,NA,TRBD1,TGCGCCAGCAGCTTGCAGGGGGCAGGCTTGAACACTGAAGCTTTCTTT,CASSLQGAGLNTEAFF